These 21 T cell receptor beta chains came from one sample sequenced in a study of T cell repertoires in cytomegalovirus infection. TCRdb reprocessed the reads with MiXCR, giving one entry per CDR3 protein. The table has roughly 230,000 distinct CDR3 sequences, 9% to 15% seen once. Sequencing used PBMCs. The origin of the receptors is a human donor in good health (CMV status not recorded). Some clones in this sample may be carry-over from other donors' samples.

This clonotype was seen more than once but under ten times. The chain employs TRBV29-1 and TRBJ2-1; 7 nucleotides line up with TRBD2. The CDR3 runs 12 residues. Trimming cost V 7 bases and J 6 bases; bases outside gene matches: 6. In germline, CDR1 is SQVTM, CDR2 ANQGSEA. CDR3 region: CSGLGRSNEQFF. DNA of the CDR3: TGCAGCGGTCTCGGGAGGTCCAATGAGCAGTTCTTC.

This clonotype was observed a handful of times. The rearrangement joins TRBV19 to TRBJ2-7; tentatively, D is TRBD1 or TRBD2 (6 bases each). V was trimmed by 4 bases and J by 0 bases, leaving 19 bases between them. The germline V gene has CDR1 LNHDA and CDR2 SQIVND (reference sequence). The CDR3 spans 17 residues. CDR3 sequence: CASSTPRGGHSSYEQYF. The CDR3 DNA reads TGTGCCAGTAGTACCCCCCGAGGGGGGCACAGCTCCTACGAGCAGTACTTC.

The chain employs TRBV6-4 and TRBJ2-1, with unresolved D. There are 9 residues in the CDR3. Trimming left V 9 bases short and J 7 bases short, with 4 bases between. Germline CDR1 and CDR2: MRHNA and SNTAGT. CDR3 protein: CARGNEQFF. CDR3 DNA: TGTGCCAGGGGGAATGAGCAGTTCTTC.

The sample holds many counts of this clonotype. The V call is TRBV7-9, the J call TRBJ2-3; D unclear. Germline V gene lookup returns CDR1 SEHNR and CDR2 FQNEAQ (reference sequence). The CDR3 length is 17 residues. Trimming cost V 1 base and J 1 base, with 15 bases left between them. CDR3 nucleotide sequence: TGTGCCAGCAGCTTAGGCCTCCTACTAACGGGCACAGATACGCAGTATTTT. This translates into CASSLGLLLTGTDTQYF.

V usage is TRBV20-1 and J usage is TRBJ1-6, with D tentatively TRBD1 (5 bases). Trimming shortened V by 1 base and J by 7 bases, and 11 bases separated the two germline ends. Germline lookup yields CDR1 DFQATT and CDR2 SNEGSKA (reference sequence). The CDR3 contains 14 residues. This CDR3 is CSARGIQGNSPLHF. CDR3 coding DNA: TGCAGTGCTAGAGGCATCCAGGGAAATTCACCCCTCCACTTT.

This clonotype was picked up many times. V and J are TRBV20-1 and TRBJ1-5; 8 bases match TRBD1. Germline V gene lookup returns CDR1 DFQATT and CDR2 SNEGSKA (reference sequence). J lost 0 bases, V lost 4 bases, and 5 bases had no gene match. The CDR3 totals 15 residues. CDR3 DNA sequence: TGCAGTGCTAAGATTGGACAGGGTAGCAATCAGCCCCAGCATTTT. Protein product: CSAKIGQGSNQPQHF.

This clonotype was counted ten times or more. The chain couples TRBV7-2 to TRBJ1-1; no clear D gene. The CDR3 contains 13 residues. CDR1 and CDR2 (germline): SGHTA, FQGNSA. V lost 4 bases to trimming and J lost 4 bases, with 10 bases between them. CDR3 coding DNA: TGTGCCAGCAGCTCCCCTCTTGGCACTGAAGCTTTCTTT. Amino acids: CASSSPLGTEAFF.

At least ten counts were recorded for this clonotype. The chain couples TRBV12-3 or TRBV12-4 to TRBJ1-1; possibly TRBD1 for D (6 bases). The CDR3 length is 17 residues. V gave up 4 bases and J gave up 4 bases, with 22 bases separating them. The CDR3 nucleotides read TGTGCCAGCAGTTCCACAGGGACGGGGACCGGAGCCACTGAAGCTTTCTTT. Its protein is CASSSTGTGTGATEAFF.

This clonotype was detected many times. The rearrangement joins TRBV11-2 to TRBJ1-2; a weak D match, TRBD1 (5 bases). This CDR3 comprises 15 residues. The ends were cut back, 5 bases at V and 0 bases at J, with 13 bases in the middle. From germline, CDR1 is SGHAT and CDR2 FQNNGV. The CDR3 DNA reads as TGTGCCAGCAGCCTGGGGGGGGACGCTAACTATGGCTACACCTTC. Its protein product is CASSLGGDANYGYTF.

This clonotype came up many times. V is TRBV7-9 and J is TRBJ2-1; D remains ambiguous. Germline V gene lookup returns CDR1 SEHNR and CDR2 FQNEAQ (reference sequence). Trimming took off 3 bases at V and 8 bases at J, with 17 bases between the two ends. This CDR3 spans 15 amino acids. CDR3 sequence: CASSFWRATFDEQFF. CDR3 coding DNA: TGTGCCAGCAGCTTCTGGCGAGCCACGTTCGATGAGCAGTTCTTC. The full variable domain, its missing parts supplied by reference TRBV7-9 and TRBJ2-1, is DTGVSQNPRHKITKRGQNVTFRCDPISEHNRLYWYRQTLGQGPEFLTYFQNEAQLEKSRLLSDRFSAERPKGSFSTLEIQRTEQGDSAMYLCASSFWRATFDEQFFGPGTRLTVL.

The table lists this clonotype with many counts. The chain's CDR3 is CASNTDRDPQPQHF. In DNA, the CDR3 is TGTGCCAGTAACACCGACAGGGATCCCCAGCCCCAGCATTTT. The gene calls are TRBV19 and TRBJ1-5; 7 nucleotides match TRBD1. CDR1 and CDR2 (germline): LNHDA, SQIVND (reference sequence). The CDR3 covers 14 residues. After removal of 7 bases from V and 7 bases from J, the junction contained 10 bases not matched to a gene.

This clonotype was picked up many times. The V gene is TRBV12-3 or TRBV12-4, the J gene TRBJ2-2; TRBD2 matches at 7 bases. V shed 4 bases, J shed 7 bases, and the junction held 12 bases outside the gene matches. The CDR3 covers 16 residues. This CDR3 is CASSSPLVGGNGELFF. In DNA form, the CDR3 reads TGTGCCAGCAGTTCCCCCCTAGTCGGGGGGAACGGGGAGCTGTTTTTT.

This clonotype occurred many times. The chain carries TRBV19 and TRBJ2-3; D perhaps matches TRBD1 (6 bases). Trimming took off 4 bases at V and 9 bases at J, with 14 bases between the two ends. This CDR3 spans 13 amino acids. Germline V CDR1 and CDR2: LNHDA, SQIVND (reference sequence). The CDR3 reads CASSNRDRRTQYF. Here the CDR3 DNA reads TGTGCCAGTAGTAACAGGGACCGACGGACGCAGTATTTT. Complete variable domain (other parts from reference TRBV19 and TRBJ2-3): DGGITQSPKYLFRKEGQNVTLSCEQNLNHDAMYWYRQDPGQGLRLIYYSQIVNDFQKGDIAEGYSVSREKKESFPLTVTSAQKNPTAFYLCASSNRDRRTQYFGPGTRLTVL.

The chain joins TRBV20-1 to TRBJ1-4; perhaps TRBD1 as D (6 bases). The length of the CDR3 is 13 residues. The V and J ends lost 6 bases and 3 bases respectively, with 11 bases between them. CDR1 is DFQATT and CDR2 is SNEGSKA in the germline V gene (reference sequence). CDR3 sequence (DNA): TGCAGTGCCAGGGGCGTTTCTAATGAAAAACTGTTTTTT. Encoded protein: CSARGVSNEKLFF.

This clonotype was seen ten or more times. The chain couples TRBV7-2 to TRBJ2-7; TRBD1 agrees at 7 bases. Germline values: CDR1 SGHTA, CDR2 FQGNSA. The V gene end was trimmed by 5 bases and the J gene end by 10 bases; junction bases not matched to a gene: 8. The CDR3 runs 12 residues. This chain's CDR3 is CASSAGTASQYF. The CDR3 DNA reads TGTGCCAGCAGCGCCGGGACAGCCTCTCAGTACTTC.

This clonotype was seen at least ten times. The rearrangement links TRBV10-3 to TRBJ2-5; 8 nucleotides match TRBD2. V shed 7 bases, J shed 2 bases, and the junction held 0 bases outside the gene matches. Germline lookup yields CDR1 ENHRY and CDR2 SYGVKD. The CDR3 consists of 12 residues. The CDR3 nucleotides are TGTGCCATCATAGCGGGACAAGAGACCCAGTACTTC. Its translation is CAIIAGQETQYF.

This chain connects TRBV2 to TRBJ2-7; the D is unclear. The germline gives CDR1 SNHLY, CDR2 FYNNEI. This CDR3 is 12 amino acids long. Deletions cut 4 bases from V and 5 bases from J, with 9 bases between. The CDR3 here is CASSGSPDEQYF. CDR3 nucleotides: TGTGCCAGCAGTGGAAGTCCGGACGAGCAGTACTTC.

The table lists this clonotype with a few counts. The V call is TRBV29-1, the J call TRBJ1-1; D is unclear. CDR3 size: 12 residues. Germline V gene sequence: CDR1 SQVTM, CDR2 ANQGSEA. Deletions cut 3 bases from V and 1 base from J, with 6 bases between. Here the CDR3 reads CSVDVTNTEAFF. In nucleotides, the CDR3 is TGCAGCGTTGACGTCACGAACACTGAAGCTTTCTTT.

The rearrangement links TRBV2 to TRBJ1-1, with a weak D call TRBD1 (5 bases). The CDR3 spans 14 residues. V was trimmed by 2 bases and J by 6 bases, leaving 13 bases between them. Looked up from germline, CDR1 is SNHLY and CDR2 is FYNNEI. As DNA, the CDR3 is TGTGCCAGCAGTGAACGGGGGTCTTTGGCTGAAGCTTTCTTT. It translates to CASSERGSLAEAFF.

This clonotype was detected many times. V gene TRBV5-7 combines with J gene TRBJ1-6; 11 nucleotides align to TRBD1. TRBV5-7 is flagged as an ORF with uncertain function. V gave up 4 bases and J gave up 10 bases; unmatched junction bases: 13. The CDR3 contains 17 residues. The CDR3 sequence is CASSPHSWTGGNSPLHF. CDR3 in DNA: TGTGCCAGCAGCCCCCATTCATGGACAGGGGGCAACTCACCCCTCCACTTT.

This clonotype occurred a few times. The chain joins TRBV10-3 to TRBJ1-5; D is unresolved. V dropped 3 bases and J dropped 1 base, with 10 bases sitting between them. The CDR3 sequence is 15 residues long. Germline loops: CDR1 ENHRY, CDR2 SYGVKD. CDR3 sequence: CAISDGEASNQPQHF. Written as DNA, the CDR3 is TGTGCCATCAGTGATGGGGAGGCGAGCAATCAGCCCCAGCATTTT.